The 11 T cell receptor beta chains below come from one sample, sequenced in a study of OX40 agonist ivuxolimab in advanced cancers. TCRdb keeps only in-frame clones here, not all; method: immunoSEQ multiplex PCR. The table has around 51,000 clones, roughly 80% seen once. The material sequenced was CD4+ or CD8+ T cells sorted from blood, taken in a trial of the OX40 agonist ivuxolimab. Source of these receptors: an adult with an advanced solid tumor such as melanoma, head and neck, liver or kidney cancer.

In its sample, this clone was seen once. The chain employs TRBV6-1 and TRBJ2-7, with 10 bases lining up with TRBD1. This CDR3 spans 12 amino acids. Germline V gene data show CDR1 as MNHNS and CDR2 as SASEGT. The V and J ends lost 8 bases and 3 bases, in that order; junction bases with no gene match: 1. The CDR3 spells CASRTGGYEQYF. The CDR3 coding sequence is TGTGCCAGCCGGACAGGGGGCTACGAGCAGTACTTC.

J is TRBJ1-2 and V is TRBV19, with D perhaps TRBD1 (6 bases). Germline CDR1 and CDR2: LNHDA and SQIVND (reference sequence). The CDR3 runs 16 residues. V dropped 6 bases and J dropped 8 bases, with 25 bases sitting between them. CDR3 sequence reads: CASSNRENRPTKGYTF. CDR3 DNA: TGTGCCAGTAGCAACAGGGAAAACCGACCGACTAAGGGCTACACCTTC.

The rearrangement links TRBV28 to TRBJ1-6; D might be TRBD1 (5 bases). Looked up from germline, CDR1 is MDHEN and CDR2 is SYDVKM. Trimming cost V 6 bases and J 5 bases, with 14 bases left between them. The CDR3 runs to 15 residues. CDR3: CASSPASGNNSPLHF. CDR3 sequence (DNA): TGTGCCAGCAGCCCGGCCTCAGGGAATAATTCACCCCTCCACTTT.

The chain carries TRBV10-3 and TRBJ2-5, with 8 bases fitting TRBD2. From germline, CDR1 is ENHRY and CDR2 SYGVKD. V lost 0 bases, J lost 3 bases, and 6 bases stayed unmatched. The CDR3 is 16 residues long. CDR3 residues: CAISESLAGGKETQYF. The DNA of the CDR3 is TGTGCCATCAGTGAGTCCTTGGCGGGGGGCAAAGAGACCCAGTACTTC.

This chain uses TRBV7-7 with TRBJ2-3; D is unclear. The CDR3 spans 13 residues. Germline V gene data show CDR1 as SSHAT and CDR2 as FNYEAQ (reference sequence). Trimming took 1 base from V and 1 from J, leaving 3 bases between them. In nucleotides, the CDR3 is TGTGCCAGCAGCTTAGGGGGCACAGATACGCAGTATTTT. This encodes CASSLGGTDTQYF. Full variable domain (remainder filled in from reference TRBV7-7 and TRBJ2-3): GAGVSQSPRYKVTKRGQDVTLRCDPISSHATLYWYQQALGQGPEFLTYFNYEAQPDKSGLPSDRFSAERPEGSISTLTIQRTEQRDSAMYRCASSLGGTDTQYFGPGTRLTVL.

The chain has TRBV10-3 and TRBJ1-3; 7 bases fit TRBD1. V lost 10 bases and J lost 5; bases outside the gene matches: 14. The CDR3 covers 15 residues. Germline V gives CDR1 ENHRY, CDR2 SYGVKD. The chain's CDR3 is CATARQGSTRNTIYF. In nucleotides, the CDR3 is TGTGCCACCGCCCGACAGGGATCCACCCGAAACACCATATATTTT.

This clone was observed a few times. This sequence joins TRBV6-1 and TRBJ2-2; D unclear. V was trimmed by 6 bases and J by 5 bases, leaving 10 bases between them. Germline-derived CDR1 and CDR2 are MNHNS and SASEGT. The length of the CDR3 is 13 residues. DNA for the CDR3: TGTGCCAGCAGGGTTTGGGGAACCGGGGAGCTGTTTTTT. Protein: CASRVWGTGELFF.

This chain connects TRBV12-1 to TRBJ2-7; whether TRBD1, the table's D call, matches the DNA was not checked. TRBV12-1 has pseudogene status. This CDR3 region has 15 residues. Written as DNA, the CDR3 is TGTGCCAGCAGCTTTGGGGACAGGGACCCCTACGAGCAGTACTTC. As protein: CASSFGDRDPYEQYF.

The chain combines TRBV6-6 with TRBJ2-5; perhaps D is TRBD1 or TRBD2 (5 bases each). Looked up from germline, CDR1 is MNHNY and CDR2 is SVGAGI (reference sequence). CDR3 length: 16 residues. With 6 bases removed from V and 4 bases from J, the gap between germline ends came to 21 bases. The CDR3: CASRPPRDLGTETQYF. In DNA form, the CDR3 reads TGTGCCAGCAGACCGCCCCGGGACCTTGGGACAGAGACCCAGTACTTC.

The V call is TRBV15, the J call TRBJ2-5, with TRBD2 identical over 10 bases. CDR1 is LNHNV, CDR2 YYDKDF, per germline (reference sequence). This CDR3 comprises 15 residues. The trim removed 3 bases at V and 5 bases at J, leaving 6 bases unmatched. CDR3 amino acids: CATSRSGGAGETQYF. Here the CDR3 DNA reads TGTGCCACCAGCAGGAGCGGGGGGGCCGGGGAGACCCAGTACTTC.

The chain couples TRBV5-4 to TRBJ2-7; tentatively, D is TRBD2 (5 bases). Looked up from germline, CDR1 is SGHNT and CDR2 is YYREEE (reference sequence). CDR3 length equals 11 residues. V lost 3 bases and J 5 bases, leaving 6 bases between the germline ends. The CDR3 DNA is TGTGCCAGCAGCTGGCGGGACGAGCAGTACTTC. It yields the protein CASSWRDEQYF.